The text below deals with one T cell receptor (beta chain). Its matching antigen is unknown. Looked up from germline, CDR1 is SNHLY and CDR2 is FYNNEI. The CDR3 runs 14 residues. Between the trimmed V and J ends, which lost 1 base and 7 bases, there was a span of 14 bases. The libraries were made with immunoSEQ version 4 in survey mode. Assay: immunoSEQ multiplex PCR; the TCRdb copy retains only in-frame clones and omits some. Of 25,000 to 30,000 clones listed, roughly 78% are singletons. Cells were stimulated with CMV-infected fibroblast lysates at roughly 9.1 ug/mL. Memory cells lacking CD40L and CD69 with high CD45RO were sorted. This sample stems from a study of persistence of HIV-infected CD4 T cells. In the study overall: The sample holds CD4+ T cells responsive to CMV or HIV-1 Gag. Study-wide findings and caveats: Antigen-responding cells were enriched for degenerate expanded CDR3beta sequences. TCR oligoclonality correlated with proviral oligoclonality in the same sorted populations.

The clonotype comes from an adult man with HIV who was CMV-seropositive. V is TRBV2 and J is TRBJ2-7; D is perhaps TRBD2 (6 bases). The source was CD4+ T cells sorted from PBMCs after approximately 19-hour stimulation, collected from a patient who received antiretroviral therapy. The CDR3 DNA sequence: TGTGCCAGCAGTGAAGTCCCAGACCGGGGGGAGCAGTACTTC. It yields the protein CASSEVPDRGEQYF.